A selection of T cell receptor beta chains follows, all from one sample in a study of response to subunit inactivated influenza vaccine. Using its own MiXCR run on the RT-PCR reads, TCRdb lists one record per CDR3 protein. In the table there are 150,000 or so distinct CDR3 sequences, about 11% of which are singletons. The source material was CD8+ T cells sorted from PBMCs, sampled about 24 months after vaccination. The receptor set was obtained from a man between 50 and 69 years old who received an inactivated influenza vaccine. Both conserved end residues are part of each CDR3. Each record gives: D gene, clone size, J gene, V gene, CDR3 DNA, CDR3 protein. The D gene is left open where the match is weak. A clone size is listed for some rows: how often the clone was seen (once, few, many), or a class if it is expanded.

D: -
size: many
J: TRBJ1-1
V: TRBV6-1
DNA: TGTGCCAGCAGGTCCGACCCGGCCGTGCCTGAAGCTTTCTTT
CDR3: CASRSDPAVPEAFF

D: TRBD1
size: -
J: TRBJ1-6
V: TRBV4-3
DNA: TGCGCCAGCAGCCAAGAAAACAGGGGCCTTAGTTCACCCCTCCACTTT
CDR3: CASSQENRGLSSPLHF

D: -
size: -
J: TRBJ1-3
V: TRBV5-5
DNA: TGTGCCAGCAGCTTGCCGACGGTCATGAGAAACACCATATATTTT
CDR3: CASSLPTVMRNTIYF

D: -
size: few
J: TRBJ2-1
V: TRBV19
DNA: TGTGCCAGTAGTAACCGACAGGACTCCTACAATGAGCAGTTCTTC
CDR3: CASSNRQDSYNEQFF

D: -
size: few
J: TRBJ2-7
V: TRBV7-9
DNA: TGTGCCAGCAGCGAAGAGGCGGGCAGCCACGAGCAGTACTTC
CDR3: CASSEEAGSHEQYF

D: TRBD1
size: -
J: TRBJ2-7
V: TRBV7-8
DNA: TGTGCCAGCAGCCCGACGCCGGGACAGGGAGGCGAGCAGTACTTC
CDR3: CASSPTPGQGGEQYF

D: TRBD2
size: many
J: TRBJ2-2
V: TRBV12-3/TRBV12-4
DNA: TGTGCCAGCAGCATATTTAGCGGGAGGGCCCCCGGGGAGCTGTTTTTT
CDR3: CASSIFSGRAPGELFF

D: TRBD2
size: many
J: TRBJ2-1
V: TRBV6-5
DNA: TGTGCCAGCAGTTATCTAGCGGGGGGTTACAATGAGCAGTTCTTC
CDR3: CASSYLAGGYNEQFF

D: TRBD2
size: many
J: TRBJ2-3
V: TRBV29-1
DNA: TGCAGCGTTGAAGATCCCCTAGCGGGAGGGCCCGATACGCAGTATTTT
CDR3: CSVEDPLAGGPDTQYF

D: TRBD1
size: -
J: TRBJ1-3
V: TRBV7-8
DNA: TGTGCCAGCAGCTCGGGACAGACGGGAAACACCATATATTTT
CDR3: CASSSGQTGNTIYF

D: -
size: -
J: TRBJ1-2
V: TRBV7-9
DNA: TGTGCCAGCAGCTCGACCGTTTATAGGGAAGATGGCTACACCTTC
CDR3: CASSSTVYREDGYTF

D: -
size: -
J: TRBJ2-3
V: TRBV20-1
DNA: TGCAGTGCCCGCGCCCTGCTCTATTACACAGATACGCAGTATTTT
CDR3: CSARALLYYTDTQYF

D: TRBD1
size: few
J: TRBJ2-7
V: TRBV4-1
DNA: TGCGCCAGCAGCCAAGAATTTAGGACAGGGCTCTCCTACGAGCAGTACTTC
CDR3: CASSQEFRTGLSYEQYF

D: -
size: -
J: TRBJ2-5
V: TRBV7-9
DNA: TGTGCCAGCAGCGCACCGACAGGCCAAGAGACCCAGTACTTC
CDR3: CASSAPTGQETQYF

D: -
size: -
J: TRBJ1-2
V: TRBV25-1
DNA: TGTGCCAGCAACGAATGGGGGGGAGACTATGGCTACACCTTC
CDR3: CASNEWGGDYGYTF

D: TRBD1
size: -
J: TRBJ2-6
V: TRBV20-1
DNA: TGCAGTGCTAGGGGGACAGAAAATCCTGGGGCCAACGTCCTGACTTTC
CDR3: CSARGTENPGANVLTF

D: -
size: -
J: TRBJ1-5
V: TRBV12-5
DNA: TGTGCTAGTGGTCCCCCGGGCAGGGGAAATCAGCCCCAGCATTTT
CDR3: CASGPPGRGNQPQHF

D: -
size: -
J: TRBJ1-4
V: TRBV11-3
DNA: TGTGCCAGCAGCTTAGTGGGACCGCCGTCAACTAATGAAAAACTGTTTTTT
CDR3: CASSLVGPPSTNEKLFF

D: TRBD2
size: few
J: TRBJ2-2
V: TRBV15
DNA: TGTGCCACCAGCAGGGGCGGGGGTACCGGGGAGCTGTTTTTT
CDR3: CATSRGGGTGELFF

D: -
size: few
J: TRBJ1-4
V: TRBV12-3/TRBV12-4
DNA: TGTGCCAGCAGCAAAGCTGTGAGGGTCGAAAAACTGTTTTTT
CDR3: CASSKAVRVEKLFF

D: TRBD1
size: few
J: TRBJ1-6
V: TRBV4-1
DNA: TGCGCCAGCAGCCTCGGACAGGGAACACCCCTCCACTTT
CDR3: CASSLGQGTPLHF

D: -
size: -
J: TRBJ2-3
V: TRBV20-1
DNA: TGCAGTGCTAGTATCCAGGGTATCACAGATACGCAGTATTTT
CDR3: CSASIQGITDTQYF

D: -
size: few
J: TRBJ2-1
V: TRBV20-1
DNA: TGCAGTGCTAGTGGAGGGTTTTCCTACAATGAGCAGTTCTTC
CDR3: CSASGGFSYNEQFF

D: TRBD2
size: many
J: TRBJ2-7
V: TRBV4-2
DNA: TGTGCCAGCAGCCCCGGACTAGCGAGCTCCTACGAGCAGTACTTC
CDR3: CASSPGLASSYEQYF

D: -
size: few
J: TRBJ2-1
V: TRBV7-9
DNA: TGTGCCAGCAGCTTAGGCTCCGGGCAGTTCTTC
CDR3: CASSLGSGQFF

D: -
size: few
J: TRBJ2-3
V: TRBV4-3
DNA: TGCGCCAGCAGCAAGTACACCAGCCCCAGCGATGATACGCAGTATTTT
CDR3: CASSKYTSPSDDTQYF

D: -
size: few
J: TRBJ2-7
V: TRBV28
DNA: TGTGCCAGCAGTTCCCGCGAGTGGCAGTCCTCCTACGAGCAGTACTTC
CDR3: CASSSREWQSSYEQYF

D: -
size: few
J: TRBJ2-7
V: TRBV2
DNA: TGTGCCAGCAGTGAATCGCGGAGGGGCCACGAGCAGTACTTC
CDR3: CASSESRRGHEQYF

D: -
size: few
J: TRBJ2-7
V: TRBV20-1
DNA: TGCAGTGCTAGACACCCGGAAGGGTACGAGCAGTACTTC
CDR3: CSARHPEGYEQYF

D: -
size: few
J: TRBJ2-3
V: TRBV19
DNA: TGTGCCAGTAGTATTTGGACCTCCACAGATACGCAGTATTTT
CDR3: CASSIWTSTDTQYF

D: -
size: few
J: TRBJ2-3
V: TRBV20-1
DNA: TGCAGTGCTAGAGGCCCTAGCCAAGCACCCTCAGATACGCAGTATTTT
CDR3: CSARGPSQAPSDTQYF

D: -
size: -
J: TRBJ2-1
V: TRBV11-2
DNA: TGTGCCAGCAGCTTAGGGGGGCAGGACCCTTACAATGAGCAGTTCTTC
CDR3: CASSLGGQDPYNEQFF

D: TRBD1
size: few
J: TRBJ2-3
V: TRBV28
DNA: TGTGCCAGCAGTGTTACCGGGACAGGGAGCACAGATACGCAGTATTTT
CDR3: CASSVTGTGSTDTQYF

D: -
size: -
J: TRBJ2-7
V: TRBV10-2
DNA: TGCGCCAGCAGAGGGGGGGGCGCAGTCTACGAGCAGTACTTC
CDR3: CASRGGGAVYEQYF

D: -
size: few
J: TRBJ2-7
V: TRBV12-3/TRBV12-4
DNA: TGTGCCAGCAGCGTGTATGGATACGAGCAGTACTTC
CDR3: CASSVYGYEQYF

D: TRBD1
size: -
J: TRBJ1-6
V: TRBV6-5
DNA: TGTGCCAGCAGTTACTCGGATCAGGGGGCTCAGCCCCTCCACTTT
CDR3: CASSYSDQGAQPLHF

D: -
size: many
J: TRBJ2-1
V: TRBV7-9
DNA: TGTGCCAGCAGCTTAGCGGGGGTTGAGCAGTTCTTC
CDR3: CASSLAGVEQFF

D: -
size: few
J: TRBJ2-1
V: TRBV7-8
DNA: TGTGCCAGCAGCCCCCGGGCCGTGGTTCTTGTCCAGCAGTTCTTC
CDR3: CASSPRAVVLVQQFF

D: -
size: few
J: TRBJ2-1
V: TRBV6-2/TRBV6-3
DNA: TGTGCCAGCTGGACAGTAAACAATGAGCAGTTCTTC
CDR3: CASWTVNNEQFF

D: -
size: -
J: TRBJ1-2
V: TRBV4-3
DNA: TGCGCCAGCAGCCAAGCTGCAGAGTTAAACTATGGCTACACCTTC
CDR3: CASSQAAELNYGYTF

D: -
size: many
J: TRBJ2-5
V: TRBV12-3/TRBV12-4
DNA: TGTGCCAGCAGTCGAGACAGCCTCGAATTCCAAGAGACCCAGTACTTC
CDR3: CASSRDSLEFQETQYF

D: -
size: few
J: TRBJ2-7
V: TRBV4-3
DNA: TGCGCCAGCAGCCAATTTCGGGGGTTTTTCTACGAGCAGTACTTC
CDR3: CASSQFRGFFYEQYF

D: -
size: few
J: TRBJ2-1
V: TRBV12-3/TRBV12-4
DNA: TGTGCCAGCAGAGACAGGGTCGGGGGGAAATACAATGAGCAGTTCTTC
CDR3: CASRDRVGGKYNEQFF

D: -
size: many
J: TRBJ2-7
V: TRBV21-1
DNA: TGTGCCAGCAGCAAAGCGCAGGGATACGAGCAGTACTTC
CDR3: CASSKAQGYEQYF

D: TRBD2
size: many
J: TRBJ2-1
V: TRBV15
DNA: TGTGCCACCAGCCCAGCAGGGAAAACTAGCGGATCCTACAATGAGCAGTTCTTC
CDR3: CATSPAGKTSGSYNEQFF

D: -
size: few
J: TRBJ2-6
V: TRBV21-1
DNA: TGTGCCAGCAGCAAAACAGGGAACCCCTCTGGGGCCAACGTCCTGACTTTC
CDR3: CASSKTGNPSGANVLTF

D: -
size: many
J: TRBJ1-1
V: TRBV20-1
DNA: TGCAGTGCTAGAGTATATCAGGGGAACACTGAAGCTTTCTTT
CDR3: CSARVYQGNTEAFF

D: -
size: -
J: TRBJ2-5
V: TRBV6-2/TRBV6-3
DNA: TGTGCCAGCAGTTACAAGCGGTGGCAGCAAGAGACCCAGTACTTC
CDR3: CASSYKRWQQETQYF